This entry features one T cell receptor (beta chain) sequence. The target antigen is unknown. This entry comes from a study of cytomegalovirus exposure and HLA in healthy donors. Across the whole study: HLA-typed donors contributed 80 million to 85 million unique TCRs, which were held in an early data release.

The PCR ran on 60 Vbeta and 13 Jbeta primers. Method: immunoSEQ multiplex PCR; TCRdb's copy keeps in-frame clones and lacks some. Of fewer than 60,000 clones in the sample, around four fifths are singletons; the top ten hold approximately 2.8%. Notes on the study in general: When analyzed later, a missense DCLRE1C variant was found to be linked to TCR beta V- and J-gene trimming. It is likely that the observed cluster of highly shared sequence variants was a sequencing artifact. The listing of 150 to 200 TCR beta chains classed them as cytomegalovirus-associated.

Between the trimmed V and J ends, which lost 1 base and 5 bases, there was a span of 12 bases. Germline lookup yields CDR1 SGHTA and CDR2 FQGTGA. This CDR3 is 14 amino acids long. Sequenced: PBMCs. This chain uses TRBV7-3 with TRBJ2-7; a weak D match, TRBD2 (6 bases). The clonotype comes from a man in his fifties in good health and CMV-seronegative. This CDR3 is CASSLNGRTHEQYF. The CDR3 DNA sequence: TGTGCCAGCAGCTTAAACGGGAGAACCCACGAGCAGTACTTC.